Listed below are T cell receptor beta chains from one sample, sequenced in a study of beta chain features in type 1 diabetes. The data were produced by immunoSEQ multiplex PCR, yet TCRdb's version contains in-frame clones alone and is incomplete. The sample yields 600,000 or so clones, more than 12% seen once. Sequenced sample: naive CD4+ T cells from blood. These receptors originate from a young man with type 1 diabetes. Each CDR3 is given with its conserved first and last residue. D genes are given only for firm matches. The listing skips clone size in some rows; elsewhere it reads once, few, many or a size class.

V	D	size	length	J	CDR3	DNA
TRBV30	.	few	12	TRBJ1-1	CAWRQGRTEAFF	TGTGCCTGGAGACAGGGACGCACTGAAGCTTTCTTT
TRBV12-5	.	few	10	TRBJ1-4	CARCGEKLFF	TGTGCTAGATGCGGTGAAAAACTGTTTTTT
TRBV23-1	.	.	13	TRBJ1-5	CASRASGNQPQHF	TGCGCCAGCAGGGCAAGCGGCAATCAGCCCCAGCATTTT
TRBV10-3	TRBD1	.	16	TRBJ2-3	CAISGLGTVSTDTQYF	TGTGCCATCAGTGGCCTCGGGACAGTTAGCACAGATACGCAGTATTTT
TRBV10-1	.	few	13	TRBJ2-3	CASSEVRTDTQYF	TGCGCCAGCAGTGAAGTCCGCACAGATACGCAGTATTTT
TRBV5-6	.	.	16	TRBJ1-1	CASSLGFHRVNTEAFF	TGTGCCAGCAGCTTGGGGTTTCACAGGGTGAACACTGAAGCTTTCTTT
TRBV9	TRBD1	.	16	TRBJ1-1	CASSLGQGAGNTEAFF	TGTGCCAGCAGCCTCGGACAGGGGGCGGGGAACACTGAAGCTTTCTTT
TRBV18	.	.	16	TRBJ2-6	CASSPGFRSGANVLTF	TGTGCCAGCTCACCAGGTTTTCGCTCTGGGGCCAACGTCCTGACTTTC
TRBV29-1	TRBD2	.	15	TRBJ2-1	CSGDSWGLAGDEQFF	TGCAGCGGGGATTCTTGGGGACTAGCGGGAGATGAGCAGTTCTTC
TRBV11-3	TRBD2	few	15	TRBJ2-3	CASSFSGGSTDTQYF	TGTGCCAGCAGTTTTAGCGGGGGTTCCACAGATACGCAGTATTTT
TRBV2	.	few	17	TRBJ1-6	CASSPRIPSLSNSPLHF	TGTGCCAGCAGTCCCCGGATCCCTTCGCTCTCAAATTCACCCCTCCACTTT
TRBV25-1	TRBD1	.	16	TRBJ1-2	CASSDPGTGNGYGYTF	TGTGCCAGCAGTGACCCCGGGACAGGGAATGGCTATGGCTACACCTTC
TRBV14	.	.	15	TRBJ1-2	CASSRVGQANYGYTF	TGTGCCAGCAGCCGCGTGGGACAAGCTAACTATGGCTACACCTTC
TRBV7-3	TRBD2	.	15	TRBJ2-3	CASSLNSGYTDTQYF	TGTGCCAGCAGCTTAAATAGCGGGTACACAGATACGCAGTATTTT
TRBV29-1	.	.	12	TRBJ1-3	CSADTSGNTIYF	TGCAGCGCGGACACCTCTGGAAACACCATATATTTT
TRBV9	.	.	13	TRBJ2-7	CASSLGVSDEQYF	TGTGCCAGCAGCCTCGGGGTGAGCGACGAGCAGTACTTC
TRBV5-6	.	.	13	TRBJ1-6	CASSPGRNSPLHF	TGTGCCAGCAGCCCTGGTCGGAATTCACCCCTCCACTTT
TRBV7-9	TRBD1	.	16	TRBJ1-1	CASSPTGGEVNTEAFF	TGTGCCAGCAGCCCGACAGGGGGCGAAGTGAACACTGAAGCTTTCTTT
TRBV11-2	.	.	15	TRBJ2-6	CASSPVISGANVLTF	TGTGCCAGCAGCCCGGTTATCTCTGGGGCCAACGTCCTGACTTTC
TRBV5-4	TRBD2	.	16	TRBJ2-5	CASSPSLAGSRETQYF	TGTGCCAGCAGCCCTTCACTAGCGGGGTCCAGGGAGACCCAGTACTTC
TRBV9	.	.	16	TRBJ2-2	CASSVMGPKNTGELFF	TGTGCCAGCAGCGTAATGGGACCGAAGAACACCGGGGAGCTGTTTTTT
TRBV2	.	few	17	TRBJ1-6	CASSEGEGKRDNSPLHF	TGTGCCAGCAGTGAAGGAGAGGGCAAGAGGGATAATTCACCCCTCCACTTT
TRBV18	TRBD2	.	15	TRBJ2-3	CASSPMGTSPDTQYF	TGTGCCAGCTCACCAATGGGGACTAGTCCGGATACGCAGTATTTT
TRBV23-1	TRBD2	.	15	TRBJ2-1	CASSPRGVVFNEQFF	TGCGCCAGCAGTCCGCGGGGGGTGGTTTTCAATGAGCAGTTCTTC
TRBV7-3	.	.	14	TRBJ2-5	CASSPQGGTETQYF	TGTGCCAGCAGCCCCCAGGGGGGAACAGAGACCCAGTACTTC
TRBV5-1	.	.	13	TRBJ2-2	CASSLALTGELFF	TGCGCCAGCAGCTTGGCCCTCACCGGGGAGCTGTTTTTT
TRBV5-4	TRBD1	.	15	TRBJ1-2	CASSGQGQGPYGYTF	TGTGCCAGCAGCGGCCAGGGACAGGGGCCGTATGGCTACACCTTC
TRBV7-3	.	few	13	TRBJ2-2	CASSSPRTGELFF	TGTGCCAGCAGCTCCCCCCGAACCGGGGAGCTGTTTTTT
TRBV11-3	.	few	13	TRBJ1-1	CASSLRGVPEAFF	TGTGCCAGCAGCTTACGGGGGGTCCCTGAAGCTTTCTTT
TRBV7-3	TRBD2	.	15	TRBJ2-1	CASSLTGGTSHEQFF	TGTGCCAGCAGCTTAACGGGAGGGACTAGCCATGAGCAGTTCTTC
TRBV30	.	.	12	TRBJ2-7	CAWKGFGNEQYF	TGTGCCTGGAAGGGGTTTGGGAACGAGCAGTACTTC
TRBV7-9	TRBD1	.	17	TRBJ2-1	CASSLALGQSSYNEQFF	TGTGCCAGCAGCTTAGCGCTGGGACAGAGCTCCTACAATGAGCAGTTCTTC
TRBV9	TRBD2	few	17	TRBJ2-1	CASSVSPPSGGAGEQFF	TGTGCCAGCAGCGTAAGTCCCCCCAGCGGGGGGGCGGGCGAGCAGTTCTTC
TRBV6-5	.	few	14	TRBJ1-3	CASSYLGSGNTIYF	TGTGCCAGCAGTTACCTTGGGTCTGGAAACACCATATATTTT
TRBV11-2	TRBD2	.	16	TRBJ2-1	CASSLEISGRNNEQFF	TGTGCCAGCAGCTTAGAGATTAGCGGGAGGAACAATGAGCAGTTCTTC
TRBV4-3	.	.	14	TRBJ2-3	CASSQDPVTDTQYF	TGCGCCAGCAGCCAAGATCCGGTCACAGATACGCAGTATTTT
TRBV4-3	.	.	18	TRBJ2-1	CASSPAPPTGRSYNEQFF	TGCGCCAGCAGCCCCGCCCCTCCGACAGGTCGGTCCTACAATGAGCAGTTCTTC
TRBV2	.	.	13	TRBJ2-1	CASNEGTLNEQFF	TGTGCCAGCAATGAGGGAACGCTAAATGAGCAGTTCTTC
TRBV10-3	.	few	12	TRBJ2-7	CAIKQDHHEQYF	TGTGCCATCAAGCAGGATCACCACGAGCAGTACTTC
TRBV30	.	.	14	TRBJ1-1	CAWSVKSRYTEAFF	TGTGCCTGGAGTGTAAAATCTCGCTACACTGAAGCTTTCTTT
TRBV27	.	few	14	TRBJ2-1	CASNGGRGYNEQFF	TGTGCCAGCAACGGTGGTCGCGGGTACAATGAGCAGTTCTTC
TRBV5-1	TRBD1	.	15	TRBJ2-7	CASSLGQGRSYEQYF	TGCGCCAGCAGCTTAGGACAGGGGCGCTCCTACGAGCAGTACTTC
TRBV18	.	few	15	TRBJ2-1	CASSSPDTWGNEQFF	TGTGCCAGCTCGTCGCCGGACACCTGGGGCAATGAGCAGTTCTTC
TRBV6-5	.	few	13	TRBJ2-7	CATRPGVNYEQYF	TGTGCCACCCGACCCGGGGTAAACTACGAGCAGTACTTC
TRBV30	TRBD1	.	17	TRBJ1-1	CAWRRDRGWFRDTEAFF	TGTGCCTGGAGGAGGGACAGGGGCTGGTTTAGGGACACTGAAGCTTTCTTT
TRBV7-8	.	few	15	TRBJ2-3	CASSSGGQPGDTQYF	TGTGCCAGCAGCTCCGGGGGGCAGCCCGGGGATACGCAGTATTTT
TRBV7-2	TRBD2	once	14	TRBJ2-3	CASSLGRGGDTQYF	TGTGCCAGCAGCCTCGGTCGGGGGGGAGATACGCAGTATTTT
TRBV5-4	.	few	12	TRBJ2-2	CASSRDTGELFF	TGTGCCAGCAGCCGGGACACCGGGGAGCTGTTTTTT
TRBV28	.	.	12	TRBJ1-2	CASSLPGPLLTF	TGTGCCAGCAGTTTACCGGGGCCCCTGCTGACCTTC
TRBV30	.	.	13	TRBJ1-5	CAWSPALGQPQHF	TGTGCCTGGAGTCCCGCTCTAGGTCAGCCCCAGCATTTT
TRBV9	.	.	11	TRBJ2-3	CASSVEDTQYF	TGTGCCAGCAGCGTCGAAGATACGCAGTATTTT
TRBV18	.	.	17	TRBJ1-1	CASSPRETLLGDTEAFF	TGTGCCAGCTCACCAAGGGAGACCTTACTGGGGGACACTGAAGCTTTCTTT
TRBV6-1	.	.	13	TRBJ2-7	CASSVTRTYEQYF	TGTGCCAGCAGTGTTACACGGACCTACGAGCAGTACTTC
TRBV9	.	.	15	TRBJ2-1	CASSAGRAPYNEQFF	TGTGCCAGCAGCGCCGGAAGGGCACCCTACAATGAGCAGTTCTTC
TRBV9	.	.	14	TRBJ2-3	CASSVDWRAPPQYF	TGTGCCAGCAGCGTAGACTGGCGGGCCCCTCCGCAGTATTTT
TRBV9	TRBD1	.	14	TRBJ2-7	CASSVAGQPYEQYF	TGTGCCAGCAGCGTAGCGGGACAGCCCTACGAGCAGTACTTC